These 3 T cell receptor beta chains share one sample of origin, sequenced in a study of T-cell reconstitution after alpha-beta-depleted transplantation in children. The TCRbeta library was prepared with unique molecular identifiers. TCRdb reanalysed the PCR reads using MiXCR and keeps one entry per CDR3 protein. The sample contains about 980,000 distinct CDR3 sequences, under 30% of which appear only once. Material: PBMCs, mostly from graft donor cells, obtained 360 days after TCRalphabeta/CD19-depleted stem cell transplant. These receptors were taken from a boy in the first two years of life who had a stem cell transplant for SCID, so the T cells may come from the graft donor.

This clonotype was recorded a few times. This chain joins TRBV2 and TRBJ2-1; 7 positions match TRBD1. The CDR3 covers 14 residues. CDR1 and CDR2 (germline): SNHLY, FYNNEI. Germline trimming cut 4 bases from V and 8 bases from J; bases unmatched to any gene: 8. In nucleotides, the CDR3 is TGTGCCAGCAGTGTTCGACAGGGAAACCATGAGCAGTTCTTC. This encodes CASSVRQGNHEQFF.

The chain uses TRBV11-1 and TRBJ1-1; maybe TRBD1 (6 bases). Germline loops: CDR1 SGHAT, CDR2 FQDESV (reference sequence). The length of the CDR3 is 16 residues. V dropped 3 bases and J dropped 0 bases, with 14 bases sitting between them. The CDR3 spells CASSFKKQGLNTEAFF. The CDR3 DNA follows: TGTGCCAGCAGCTTCAAAAAACAGGGTTTGAACACTGAAGCTTTCTTT.

This clonotype showed up just a few times. The chain uses TRBV12-3 or TRBV12-4 and TRBJ1-3; D not resolved. CDR3 length equals 15 residues. Trimming shortened V by 3 bases and J by 4 bases, and 13 bases separated the two germline ends. CDR3 in DNA: TGTGCCAGCAGTTTCAAAAACACGGGAGGAAACACCATATATTTT. This sequence encodes CASSFKNTGGNTIYF.